The present T cell receptor (beta chain) was sequenced within a study of blood T cell repertoires in COVID-19. Study at large: Sites in the United States, Italy and Spain provided acute and convalescent COVID-19 samples. PBMCs, B-cell-depleted T cells, or T cells provided the cDNA or gDNA that made up the material.

In the authors' workflow: Nucleated cell counts were estimated from reference gene primer amplification. Libraries were prepared by immunoSEQ multiplex PCR; TCRdb keeps only in-frame clonotypes and omits some of them. That table is the source of V, J and clone size, and D and trimming were worked out from the DNA. The sample includes around 53,000 clones, about 76% of them seen just once. Trimming cost V 0 bases and J 3 bases; bases outside gene matches: 5. The CDR3 extends over 16 amino acids. Germline assignment: CDR1 SGHTS and CDR2 YDEGEE. Specimen: peripheral blood. The rearrangement uses TRBV5-8 and TRBJ1-1, with 10 bases identical to TRBD1. The origin of this receptor is a man aged 45-60 years with active or convalescent COVID-19. The CDR3 protein is CASSLDLGTGDTEAFF. The CDR3 DNA reads TGTGCCAGCAGCTTGGACTTAGGGACAGGGGACACTGAAGCTTTCTTT.